This record concerns one T cell receptor (beta chain) sequence. CDR3 length: 18 amino acids. V shed 3 bases and J shed 1 base, with 19 bases lying between them. Germline-derived CDR1 and CDR2 are SGHVS and FQNEAQ. The assay was immunoSEQ multiplex PCR, and TCRdb's table has in-frame clones only and misses some. The sample has about 180,000 clones, 86% seen once; the top ten hold around 21%. The sample comes from a study of blood T cell repertoires in COVID-19. The sample comprised peripheral blood. This receptor was taken from an older man with active or convalescent COVID-19. This rearrangement joins TRBV7-8 to TRBJ1-5; D is possibly TRBD1 (5 bases). The CDR3 region has the DNA TGTGCCAGCAGCTTTCGGGGGGTTGGACGAGGAAGCAATCAGCCCCAGCATTTT. This encodes CASSFRGVGRGSNQPQHF.